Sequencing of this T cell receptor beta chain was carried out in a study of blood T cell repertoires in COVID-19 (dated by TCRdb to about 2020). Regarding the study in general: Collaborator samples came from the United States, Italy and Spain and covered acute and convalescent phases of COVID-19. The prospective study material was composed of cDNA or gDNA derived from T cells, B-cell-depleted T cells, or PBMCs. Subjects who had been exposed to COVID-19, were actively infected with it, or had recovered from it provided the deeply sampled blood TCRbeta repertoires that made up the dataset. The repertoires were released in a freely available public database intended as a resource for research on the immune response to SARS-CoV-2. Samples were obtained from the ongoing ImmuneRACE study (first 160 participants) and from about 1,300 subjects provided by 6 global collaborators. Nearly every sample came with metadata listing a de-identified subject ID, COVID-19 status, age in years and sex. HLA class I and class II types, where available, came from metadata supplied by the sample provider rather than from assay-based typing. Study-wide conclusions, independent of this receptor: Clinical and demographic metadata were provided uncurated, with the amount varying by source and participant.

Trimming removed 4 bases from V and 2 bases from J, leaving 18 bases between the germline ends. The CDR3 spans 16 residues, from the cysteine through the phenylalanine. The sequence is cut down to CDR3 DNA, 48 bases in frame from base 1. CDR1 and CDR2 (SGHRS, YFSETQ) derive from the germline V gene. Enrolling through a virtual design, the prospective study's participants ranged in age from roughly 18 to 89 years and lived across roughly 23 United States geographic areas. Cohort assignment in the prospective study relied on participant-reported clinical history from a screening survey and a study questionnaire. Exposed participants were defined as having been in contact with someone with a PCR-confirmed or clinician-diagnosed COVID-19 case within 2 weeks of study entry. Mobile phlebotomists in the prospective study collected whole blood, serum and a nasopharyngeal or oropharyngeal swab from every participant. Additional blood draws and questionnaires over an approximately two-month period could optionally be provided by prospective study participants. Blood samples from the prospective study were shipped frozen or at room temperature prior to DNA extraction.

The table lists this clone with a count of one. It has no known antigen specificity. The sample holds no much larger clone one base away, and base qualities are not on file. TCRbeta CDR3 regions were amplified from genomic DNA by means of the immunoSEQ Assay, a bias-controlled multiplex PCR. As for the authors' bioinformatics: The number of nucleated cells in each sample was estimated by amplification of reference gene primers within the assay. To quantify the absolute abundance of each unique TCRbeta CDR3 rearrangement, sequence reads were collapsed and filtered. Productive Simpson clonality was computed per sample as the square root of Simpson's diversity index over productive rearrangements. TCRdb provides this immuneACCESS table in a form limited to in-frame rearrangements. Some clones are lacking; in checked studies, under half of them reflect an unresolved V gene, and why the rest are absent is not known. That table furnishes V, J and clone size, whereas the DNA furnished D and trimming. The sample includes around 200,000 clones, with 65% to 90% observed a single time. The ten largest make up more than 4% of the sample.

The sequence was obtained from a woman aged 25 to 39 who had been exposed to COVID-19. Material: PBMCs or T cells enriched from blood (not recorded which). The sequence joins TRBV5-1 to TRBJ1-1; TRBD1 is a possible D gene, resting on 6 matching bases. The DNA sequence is TGCGCCAGCAGCCCCTGGGCAGGGGTAACAAACACTGAAGCTTTCTTT. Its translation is CASSPWAGVTNTEAFF.